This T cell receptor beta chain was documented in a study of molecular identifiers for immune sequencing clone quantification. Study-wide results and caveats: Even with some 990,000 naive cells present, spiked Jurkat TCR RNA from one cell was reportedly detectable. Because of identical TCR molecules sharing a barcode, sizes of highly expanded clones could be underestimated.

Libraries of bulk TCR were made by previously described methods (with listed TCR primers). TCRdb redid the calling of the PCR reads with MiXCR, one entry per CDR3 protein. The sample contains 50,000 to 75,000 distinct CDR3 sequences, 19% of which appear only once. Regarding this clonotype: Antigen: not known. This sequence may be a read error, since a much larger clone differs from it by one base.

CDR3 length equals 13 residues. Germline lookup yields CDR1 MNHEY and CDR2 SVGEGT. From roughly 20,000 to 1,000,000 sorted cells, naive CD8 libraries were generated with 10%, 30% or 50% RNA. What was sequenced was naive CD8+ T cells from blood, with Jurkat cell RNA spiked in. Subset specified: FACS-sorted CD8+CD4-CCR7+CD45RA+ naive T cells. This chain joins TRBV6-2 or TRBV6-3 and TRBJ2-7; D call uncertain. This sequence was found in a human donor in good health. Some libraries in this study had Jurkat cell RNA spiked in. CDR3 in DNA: TGTGCCAGCTCCGAACAGCCGGGCTACGGGCAGTACTTC. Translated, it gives CASSEQPGYGQYF.